The rows below give T cell receptor beta chains drawn from one sample of a study of T cell responses to AZD1222 COVID-19 vaccine. Using immunoSEQ multiplex PCR, the repertoire was profiled, and TCRdb retains in-frame clones only, with some absent. Here the sample spans 170,000 or so clones, around nine tenths being singletons. The sequencing used peripheral blood, collected on day 0 of AZD1222 vaccination. These receptors originate from an adult in good health. Both conserved end residues are part of each CDR3. Only part of the rows carry a size: once, few, many, or a class if the clone is expanded.

TRBJ2-1	once	TRBV7-2	CASSLTRRGRINNEQFF
TRBJ1-5	.	TRBV18	CASSGRQGQNQPQHF
TRBJ1-4	.	TRBV6-5	CASSYLGGFSEKLFF
TRBJ1-4	.	TRBV4-2	CASSQERNRGDEKLFF
TRBJ2-1	many	TRBV10-2	CASSESISGNEQFF
TRBJ1-2	.	TRBV6-5	CASRTDSTYGYTF
TRBJ1-1	.	TRBV6-5	CASSYLGEAFF
TRBJ2-2	.	TRBV5-1	CATKDRENTGELFF
TRBJ1-5	.	TRBV19	CASSIPGYNQPQHF
TRBJ1-5	.	TRBV7-9	CASSRDGTYSNQPQHF
TRBJ1-2	.	TRBV15	CATSRDYLTYGYTF
TRBJ2-3	.	TRBV28	CASSPPTSGPPDTQYF
TRBJ1-6	.	TRBV28	CASSLSQKNSPLHF
TRBJ2-5	.	TRBV9	CASSASGGAPQETQYF
TRBJ1-2	once	TRBV6-5	CASSQTDLYGYTF
TRBJ1-5	.	TRBV3-1/TRBV3-2	CASSQDGTAGQPQHF
TRBJ1-6	.	TRBV7-9	CASSLEGNSPLHF
TRBJ2-2	.	TRBV7-9	CASTRDTNTGELFF
TRBJ2-1	.	TRBV7-3	CASSLAGGPNEQFF
TRBJ1-2	.	TRBV6-1	CASREGQGNYGYTF
TRBJ1-3	.	TRBV9	CASSAPLGTNTIYF
TRBJ2-6	.	TRBV11-2	CASSHRAGANVLTF
TRBJ2-7	once	TRBV5-1	CASSLHPGGAYEQYF
TRBJ2-5	.	TRBV7-9	CASSFSLARETQYF
TRBJ2-3	.	TRBV11-2	CASSLDWARSGGASDTQYF
TRBJ1-2	.	TRBV19	CASTGSYYGYTF
TRBJ1-2	.	TRBV5-4	CASSPPRDRALRRAF
TRBJ2-1	.	TRBV7-9	CASSFRWGEHNEQFF
TRBJ1-1	.	TRBV4-2	CASSQGQGAGNTEAFF
TRBJ1-5	.	TRBV27	CASSPATGFSNQPQHF
TRBJ2-3	.	TRBV6-6	CASSYGDLGTDTQYF
TRBJ2-5	.	TRBV6-5	CASSRLAGGPETQYF
TRBJ1-2	.	TRBV28	CASSFTYGYTF
TRBJ2-7	.	TRBV4-3	CASSQGRTSGGAYEQYF
TRBJ1-1	.	TRBV7-2	CASSSQGQAETEAFF
TRBJ1-2	.	TRBV27	CASRGGRYGYTF
TRBJ1-6	many	TRBV15	CATSRNRDYNSPLHF